The rows below give T cell receptor beta chains drawn from one sample of a study of radiation and T cells in renal cell carcinoma. The table came from immunoSEQ multiplex PCR; TCRdb's copy has only in-frame clones and leaves some out. The data hold 150,000 or so clones, with roughly 86% observed a single time. This specimen consisted of blood, obtained from a patient whose treatment included radiotherapy and nephrectomy. These receptors were taken from a woman in her 50s with renal cell carcinoma. CDR3s include the opening cysteine and the closing phenylalanine or tryptophan. Fields, in order: CDR3 length, J gene, V gene, clone size, D gene, CDR3 protein, CDR3 DNA. The D gene is left open where the match is weak. The size field is filled for only some rows; it gives once, few, many or a size class.

CDR3 length: 14; J gene: TRBJ1-1; V gene: TRBV9; clone size: NA; D gene: TRBD1; CDR3 protein: CASSIGTGPVLAFF; CDR3 DNA: TGTGCCAGCAGCATCGGGACAGGGCCGGTGTTAGCTTTCTTT
CDR3 length: 16; J gene: TRBJ1-4; V gene: TRBV7-9; clone size: NA; D gene: NA; CDR3 protein: CASSFGLGWSNEKLFF; CDR3 DNA: TGTGCCAGCAGCTTCGGACTGGGGTGGTCTAATGAAAAACTGTTTTTT
CDR3 length: 15; J gene: TRBJ1-2; V gene: TRBV19; clone size: NA; D gene: TRBD1; CDR3 protein: CASSPHRGQNYGYTF; CDR3 DNA: TGTGCCAGTAGTCCTCACAGGGGGCAGAACTATGGCTACACCTTC
CDR3 length: 15; J gene: TRBJ1-2; V gene: TRBV6-5; clone size: NA; D gene: TRBD1; CDR3 protein: CASSRNRGQGLGYTF; CDR3 DNA: TGTGCCAGCAGCAGAAATAGGGGACAGGGTCTTGGCTACACCTTC
CDR3 length: 15; J gene: TRBJ1-5; V gene: TRBV19; clone size: few; D gene: NA; CDR3 protein: CASSTSTRGDQPQHF; CDR3 DNA: TGTGCCAGTAGCACGAGCACGCGGGGGGATCAGCCCCAGCATTTT
CDR3 length: 16; J gene: TRBJ2-2; V gene: TRBV9; clone size: NA; D gene: NA; CDR3 protein: CASSAWDVANTGELFF; CDR3 DNA: TGTGCCAGCAGCGCCTGGGACGTCGCGAACACCGGGGAGCTGTTTTTT
CDR3 length: 14; J gene: TRBJ2-7; V gene: TRBV6-4; clone size: NA; D gene: TRBD1; CDR3 protein: CASSDRGPSYEQYF; CDR3 DNA: TGTGCCAGCAGTGACAGGGGGCCCTCCTACGAGCAGTACTTC
CDR3 length: 14; J gene: TRBJ2-1; V gene: TRBV5-1; clone size: once; D gene: TRBD2; CDR3 protein: CASSSGTSGAPEFF; CDR3 DNA: TGCGCCAGCAGCTCCGGGACTAGCGGGGCCCCGGAGTTCTTC
CDR3 length: 15; J gene: TRBJ2-3; V gene: TRBV9; clone size: few; D gene: TRBD1; CDR3 protein: CASSRRQGRTDTQYF; CDR3 DNA: TGTGCCAGCAGCAGGCGACAGGGGAGAACAGATACGCAGTATTTT
CDR3 length: 13; J gene: TRBJ2-7; V gene: TRBV9; clone size: NA; D gene: NA; CDR3 protein: CASSVGSEAEQYF; CDR3 DNA: TGTGCCAGCAGCGTAGGTAGCGAGGCCGAGCAGTACTTC
CDR3 length: 16; J gene: TRBJ1-6; V gene: TRBV5-6; clone size: NA; D gene: NA; CDR3 protein: CASSSTRPGRDSPLHF; CDR3 DNA: TGTGCCAGCAGCTCCACCCGCCCGGGGCGTGATTCACCCCTCCACTTT
CDR3 length: 14; J gene: TRBJ2-2; V gene: TRBV19; clone size: NA; D gene: NA; CDR3 protein: CASSIDPNTGELFF; CDR3 DNA: TGTGCCAGTAGTATAGATCCTAACACCGGGGAGCTGTTTTTT
CDR3 length: 19; J gene: TRBJ1-6; V gene: TRBV14; clone size: NA; D gene: NA; CDR3 protein: CASSQRRSRDKTINSPLHF; CDR3 DNA: TGTGCCAGCAGCCAGAGGCGGTCTAGGGACAAGACCATTAATTCACCCCTCCACTTT
CDR3 length: 13; J gene: TRBJ1-1; V gene: TRBV19; clone size: NA; D gene: NA; CDR3 protein: CASSIESATEAFF; CDR3 DNA: TGTGCCAGTAGTATAGAGAGTGCAACTGAAGCTTTCTTT
CDR3 length: 18; J gene: TRBJ2-5; V gene: TRBV10-3; clone size: NA; D gene: TRBD2; CDR3 protein: CAISGGTSGGLGQETQYF; CDR3 DNA: TGTGCCATCAGTGGAGGGACTAGCGGGGGGTTAGGACAAGAGACCCAGTACTTC
CDR3 length: 14; J gene: TRBJ1-6; V gene: TRBV6-1; clone size: few; D gene: TRBD1; CDR3 protein: CASSPGTDNSPLHF; CDR3 DNA: TGTGCCAGCAGCCCTGGGACAGACAATTCACCCCTCCACTTT
CDR3 length: 13; J gene: TRBJ1-1; V gene: TRBV10-3; clone size: NA; D gene: NA; CDR3 protein: CAINGAGGAEAFF; CDR3 DNA: TGTGCCATCAACGGGGCCGGAGGAGCTGAAGCTTTCTTT
CDR3 length: 11; J gene: TRBJ1-2; V gene: TRBV29-1; clone size: NA; D gene: NA; CDR3 protein: CSVEVNYGYTF; CDR3 DNA: TGCAGCGTTGAGGTTAACTATGGCTACACCTTC